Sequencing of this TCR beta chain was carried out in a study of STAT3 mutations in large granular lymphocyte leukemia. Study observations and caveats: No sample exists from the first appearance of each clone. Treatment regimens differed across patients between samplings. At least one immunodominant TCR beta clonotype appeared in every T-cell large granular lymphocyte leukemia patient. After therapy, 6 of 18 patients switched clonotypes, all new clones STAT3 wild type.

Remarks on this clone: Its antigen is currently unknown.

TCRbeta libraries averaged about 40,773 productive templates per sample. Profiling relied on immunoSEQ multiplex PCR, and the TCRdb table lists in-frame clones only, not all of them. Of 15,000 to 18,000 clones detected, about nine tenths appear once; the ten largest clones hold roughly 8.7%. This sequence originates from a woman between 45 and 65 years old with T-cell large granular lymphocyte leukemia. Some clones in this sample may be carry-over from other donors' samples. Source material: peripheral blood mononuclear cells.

The CDR3 coding sequence is TGTGCCAGCAGTTACGAGGGGACAGCGAACACCGGGGAGCTGTTTTTT. This translates into CASSYEGTANTGELFF. This chain joins TRBV6-5 and TRBJ2-2, with TRBD1 matching 7 bases. The length of the CDR3 is 16 residues. Looked up from germline, CDR1 is MNHEY and CDR2 is SVGAGI. V shed 2 bases and J 0 bases; nucleotides not matched to a gene: 3.